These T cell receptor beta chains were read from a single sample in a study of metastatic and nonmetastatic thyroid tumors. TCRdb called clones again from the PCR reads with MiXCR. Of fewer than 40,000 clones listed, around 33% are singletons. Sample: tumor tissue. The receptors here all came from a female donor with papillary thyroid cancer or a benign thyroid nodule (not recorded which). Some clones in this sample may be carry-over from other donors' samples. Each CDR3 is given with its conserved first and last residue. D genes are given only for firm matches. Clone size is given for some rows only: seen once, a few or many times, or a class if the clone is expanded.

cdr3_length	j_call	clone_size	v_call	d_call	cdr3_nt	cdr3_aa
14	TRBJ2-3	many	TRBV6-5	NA	TGTGCCAGCAGCTACGATCTATTCGGAGATACGCAGTATTTT	CASSYDLFGDTQYF
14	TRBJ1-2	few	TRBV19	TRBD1	TGTGCCAGTAGGAGGGACAGGGGGCGGTATGGCTACACCTTC	CASRRDRGRYGYTF
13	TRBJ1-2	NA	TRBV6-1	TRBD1	TGTGCCAGCGGGGACAGGGAAGTCTATGGCTACACCTTC	CASGDREVYGYTF
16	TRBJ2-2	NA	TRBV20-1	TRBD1	TGCAGTGCTAGAGACCCTCGACAGGGGGCTGGCGGGGAGCTGTTTTTT	CSARDPRQGAGGELFF
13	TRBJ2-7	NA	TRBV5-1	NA	TGCGCCAGCAGCACGCAGGTAGCCTACGAGCAGTACTTC	CASSTQVAYEQYF
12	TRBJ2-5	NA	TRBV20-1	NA	TGCAGTGCTGCGCTGCAACAAGAGACCCAGTACTTC	CSAALQQETQYF
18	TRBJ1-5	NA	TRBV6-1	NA	TGTGCCAGCAGTGGGGACTCCGGGGGGCCAGGAAGCAATCAGCCCCAGCATTTT	CASSGDSGGPGSNQPQHF
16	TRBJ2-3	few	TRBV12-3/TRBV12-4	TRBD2	TGTGCCAGCAGAGTTAGCGGGGGGGCCAACACAGATACGCAGTATTTT	CASRVSGGANTDTQYF
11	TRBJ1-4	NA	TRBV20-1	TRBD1	TGCAGTGCTAGTCGACAGGGTGAGCTGTTTTTT	CSASRQGELFF
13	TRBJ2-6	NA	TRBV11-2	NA	TGTTCCAGCAGCTTTTATGGGGCCAACGTCCTGACTTTC	CSSSFYGANVLTF
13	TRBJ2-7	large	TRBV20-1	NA	TGCAGTTACTTAGATATGAGCTCCTACGAGCAGTACTTC	CSYLDMSSYEQYF
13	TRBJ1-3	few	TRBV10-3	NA	TGTGTCACTCGGCGGACGGATGGAAACACCATATATTTT	CVTRRTDGNTIYF
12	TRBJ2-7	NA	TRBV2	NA	TGTGCCAGCTCTGGCAGGGTCTACGAGCAGTACTTC	CASSGRVYEQYF
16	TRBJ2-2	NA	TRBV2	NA	TGTGCCAGCAGTGACGGAGCAAGCAGGGCGGCCGGGGAGCTGTTTTTT	CASSDGASRAAGELFF
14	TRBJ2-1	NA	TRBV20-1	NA	TGCAGTGCTAGAGAGGATGGGCGGGGCAATGAGCAGTTCTTC	CSAREDGRGNEQFF
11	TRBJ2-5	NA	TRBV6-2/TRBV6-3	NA	TGTGCCAGCAGTTACCGCGAGGGGCAGTACTTC	CASSYREGQYF
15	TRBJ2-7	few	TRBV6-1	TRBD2	TGTGCCAGCAGTGCGTCGACTAGCGGGGGCAACGAGCAGTACTTC	CASSASTSGGNEQYF
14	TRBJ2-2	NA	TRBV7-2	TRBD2	TGTGCCAGCAGGCGACTAGCGACCACCGGGGAGCTGTTTTTT	CASRRLATTGELFF
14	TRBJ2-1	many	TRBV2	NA	TGTGCCAGCAGTGACCCACGGGGATACAATGAGCAGTTCTTC	CASSDPRGYNEQFF
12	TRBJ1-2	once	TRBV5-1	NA	TGCGCCAGCAGCATCGGGGGTTCTGGCTACACCTTC	CASSIGGSGYTF
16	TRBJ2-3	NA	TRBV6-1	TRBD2	TGTGCCAGCAGCGGAGGACTAGCGGGTAGCACAGATACGCAGTATTTT	CASSGGLAGSTDTQYF
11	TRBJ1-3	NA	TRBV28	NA	TGTGCCAGCAGTGGGGGAAACCCCATATATTTT	CASSGGNPIYF
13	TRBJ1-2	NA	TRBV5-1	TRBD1	TGCGCCAGCAGCACCGACAGGGGAGGTGGCTACACCTTC	CASSTDRGGGYTF
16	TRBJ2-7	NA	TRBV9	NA	TGTGCCAGCATCGTCGCGCGCAGGGCATCCCTGGTCGAGCAGTACTTC	CASIVARRASLVEQYF
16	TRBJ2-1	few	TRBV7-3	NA	TGTGCCAGCAGCTTACGTACAGGACTTGCTCCCAATGAGCAGTTCTTC	CASSLRTGLAPNEQFF
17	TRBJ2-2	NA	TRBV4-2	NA	TGTGCCAGCAGCCAAGATTTGGGTGCCGGGAACACCGGGGAGCTGTTTTTT	CASSQDLGAGNTGELFF
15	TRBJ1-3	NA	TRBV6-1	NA	TGTGCCAGCAGTCAATACAGGGAGTCTGGAAACACCATATATTTT	CASSQYRESGNTIYF
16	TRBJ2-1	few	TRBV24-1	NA	TGTGCCACCAGTGATTTTGGTCTCCTCGGGGACAATGAGCAGTTCTTC	CATSDFGLLGDNEQFF
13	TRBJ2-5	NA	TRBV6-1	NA	TGTGCCAGTGCTGGGGAACCCCAAGAGACCCAGTACTTC	CASAGEPQETQYF
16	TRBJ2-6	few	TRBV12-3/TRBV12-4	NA	TGTGCCAGCGGAAGGGGGAGGTCGGCTGGGGCCAACGTCCTGACTTTC	CASGRGRSAGANVLTF
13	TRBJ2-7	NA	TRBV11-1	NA	TGTGCCAGCAGCTTGTCAGGGTCCGACGAGCAGTACTTC	CASSLSGSDEQYF
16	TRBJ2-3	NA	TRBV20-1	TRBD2	TGCAGTGCTAGAGATTTCCAACCGCGGGAGGGAAACACGCAGTATTTT	CSARDFQPREGNTQYF
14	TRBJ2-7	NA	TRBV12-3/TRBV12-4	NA	TGTGCCAGCGGATTGGACGGGGTCTCCTACGAGCAGTACTTC	CASGLDGVSYEQYF
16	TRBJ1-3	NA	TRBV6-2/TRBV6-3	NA	TGTGCCAGCAGCCTCTCCCGACCCGACTCTGGAAACACCATATATTTT	CASSLSRPDSGNTIYF
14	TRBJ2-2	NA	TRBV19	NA	TGTGCCAGTATGGCAGGCCTAGGGATCGGGGAGCTGGTTTTT	CASMAGLGIGELVF
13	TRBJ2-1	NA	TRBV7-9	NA	TGTGCCAGCAGCTTGGTCGGGAACAATGAGCAGTTCTTC	CASSLVGNNEQFF
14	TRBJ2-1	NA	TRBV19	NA	TGTGCCAGTGGAAAGTTTGTAGGAAACAATGAGCAGTTCTTC	CASGKFVGNNEQFF
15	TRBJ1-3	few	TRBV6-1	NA	TGTGCCAGCAGTTTTGGAGGGTTCTCTGGAAACACCATATATTTT	CASSFGGFSGNTIYF
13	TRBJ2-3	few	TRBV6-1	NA	TGTGCCAGCAGGGGACAAAACACAGATACGCAGTATTTT	CASRGQNTDTQYF
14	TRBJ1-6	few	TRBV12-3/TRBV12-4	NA	TGTGCCAGCAGTATAACAACAGGAAATTCACCCCTCCACTTT	CASSITTGNSPLHF
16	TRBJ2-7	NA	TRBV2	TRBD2	TGTGCCAGCAGCGCCGAACTAGCGGGAGGCCCCTACGAGCAGTACTTC	CASSAELAGGPYEQYF
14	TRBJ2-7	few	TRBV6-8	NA	TGTGCCAGCAGCCGGACTACCCTCTCCTACGAGCAGTACTTC	CASSRTTLSYEQYF
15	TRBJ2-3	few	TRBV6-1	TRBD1	TGTGCCAGCAGAGCCGGGACAGGGGGTACAGATACGCAGTATTTT	CASRAGTGGTDTQYF
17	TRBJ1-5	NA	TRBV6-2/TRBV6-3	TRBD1	TGTGCCAGCAGTTACATTGGGACAGGGTATAGCAATCAGCCCCAGCATTTT	CASSYIGTGYSNQPQHF
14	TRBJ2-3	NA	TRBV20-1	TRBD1	TGCAGTGCGAACGGACAGGGCTCGACAGATACGCAGTATTTT	CSANGQGSTDTQYF
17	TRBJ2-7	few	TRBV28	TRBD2	TGTGCCAGCAGTTTCGATCATTTGGGACTAGCGGGAGTCGAGCAGTACTTC	CASSFDHLGLAGVEQYF
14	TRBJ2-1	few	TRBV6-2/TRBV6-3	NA	TGTGCCAGCACTACGGCGGGGCCTGCTAATGAGCAGTTCTTT	CASTTAGPANEQFF
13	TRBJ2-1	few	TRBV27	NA	TGTGCCAGCAGTTTGGGGAGAAGCAATGAGCAGTTCTTC	CASSLGRSNEQFF
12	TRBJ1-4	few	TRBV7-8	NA	TGTGCTGAACGCAGGGGTAATGAAAAACTGTTTTTT	CAERRGNEKLFF